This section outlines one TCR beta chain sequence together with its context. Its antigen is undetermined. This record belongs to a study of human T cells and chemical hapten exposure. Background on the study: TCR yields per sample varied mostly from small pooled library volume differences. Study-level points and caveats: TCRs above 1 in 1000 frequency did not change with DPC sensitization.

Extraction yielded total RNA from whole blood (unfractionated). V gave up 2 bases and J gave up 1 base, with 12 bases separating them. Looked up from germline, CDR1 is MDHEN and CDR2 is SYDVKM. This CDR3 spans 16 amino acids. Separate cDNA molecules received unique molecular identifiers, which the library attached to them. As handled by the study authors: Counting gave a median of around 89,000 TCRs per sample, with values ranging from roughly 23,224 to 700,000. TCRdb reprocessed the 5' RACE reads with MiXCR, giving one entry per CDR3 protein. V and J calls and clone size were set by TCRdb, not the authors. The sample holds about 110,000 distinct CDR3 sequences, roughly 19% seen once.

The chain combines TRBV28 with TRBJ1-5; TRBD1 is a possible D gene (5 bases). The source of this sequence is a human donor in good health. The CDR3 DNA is TGTGCCAGCAGTTTAGCGGCAGGGAGGAGCAATCAGCCCCAGCATTTT. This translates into CASSLAAGRSNQPQHF.